This entry lists 20 T cell receptor beta chains sequenced from one sample in a study of T cells in Graves' hyperthyroidism and ophthalmopathy. Amplified TCR beta CDR3 regions came from RNA transcripts. First-round RT-PCR of the TCR CDR3 relied on the HTBI primer set. TCRdb used MiXCR to reprocess the multiplex PCR reads, holding one entry per CDR3 protein. The table lists more than 300,000 distinct CDR3 sequences, roughly 15% of them singletons. Specimen: blood. These receptors originate from a woman aged 30 to 39 with Graves' hyperthyroidism that later progressed to Graves' ophthalmopathy.

A word on this clonotype: One end of the junction fails to match germline, which may point to a read error. The chain is built from TRBV6-9 and TRBJ1-3, with no clear D. Per germline, CDR1 MNHGY and CDR2 SVAAGI. CDR3 length equals 15 residues. CDR3 amino acids: CASSEGSVSGNTIYF. CDR3 nucleotides: TGCGCCAGCAGTGAAGGGTCGGTCTCTGGAAACACCATATATTTT.

This clonotype was recorded at least ten times. The rearrangement joins TRBV29-1 to TRBJ1-4, with no clear D. This CDR3 has 13 residues. CDR1 SQVTM and CDR2 ANQGSEA come from the germline V gene. The V gene lost 4 bases and the J gene lost 7 bases, with 13 bases spanning the gap. Here the CDR3 DNA reads TGCAGCGTTGCAGAGGGCGACACTGAAAAACTGTTTTTT. Its translation is CSVAEGDTEKLFF.

This clonotype was recorded many times. The V and J genes are TRBV11-2 and TRBJ2-3; possibly TRBD2 for D (5 bases). The CDR3 has 21 residues. Looked up from germline, CDR1 is SGHAT and CDR2 is FQNNGV. V lost 5 bases and J lost 0, with 30 bases in between. In nucleotides, the CDR3 is TGTGCCAGCAGCGCAGAGGGCAGCGTGACATGGAAAAACTCTAGCACAGATACGCAGTATTTT. Protein product: CASSAEGSVTWKNSSTDTQYF.

The genes are TRBV5-8 and TRBJ1-5, with unresolved D. CDR3 size: 16 residues. The germline V gene encodes CDR1 SGHTS and CDR2 YDEGEE. With 4 bases removed from V and 1 base from J, the gap between germline ends came to 15 bases. This CDR3 is CASSPFGVLSNQPQHF. The DNA of the CDR3 is TGTGCCAGCAGCCCTTTTGGGGTGCTGAGCAATCAGCCCCAGCATTTT. The variable domain in full, completed from reference TRBV5-8 and TRBJ1-5, reads EAGVTQSPTHLIKTRGQQATLRCSPISGHTSVYWYQQALGLGLQFLLWYDEGEERNRGNFPPRFSGRQFPNYSSELNVNALELEDSALYLCASSPFGVLSNQPQHFGDGTRLSIL.

This rearrangement joins TRBV4-1 to TRBJ2-3, with D possibly being TRBD1 (7 bases). Trimming took 3 bases from V and 2 from J, leaving 21 bases between them. This CDR3 has 18 residues. Germline CDR1 is MGHRA and CDR2 is YSYEKL. The CDR3: CASSHTLQGGSNTDTQYF. In DNA form, the CDR3 reads TGCGCCAGCAGCCACACCCTCCAGGGGGGATCAAACACAGATACGCAGTATTTT.

This clonotype was observed many times. J is TRBJ2-3 and V is TRBV7-7; TRBD1 is a possible D gene (5 bases). The V gene lost 2 bases and the J gene lost 3 bases, with 9 bases spanning the gap. The CDR3 sequence is 14 residues long. Germline values: CDR1 SSHAT, CDR2 FNYEAQ (reference sequence). The CDR3 sequence is CASSLQGTTDTQYF. DNA of the CDR3: TGTGCCAGCAGCTTACAGGGTACGACAGATACGCAGTATTTT.

V and J are TRBV7-2 and TRBJ2-1; D is uncertain. The CDR3 runs 13 residues. Trimming stripped 1 base from V and 8 bases from J, with 9 bases between. Germline V gene lookup returns CDR1 SGHTA and CDR2 FQGNSA. The CDR3 region is CASSLGGPDEQFF. The CDR3 coding sequence is TGTGCCAGCAGCTTAGGAGGACCCGATGAGCAGTTCTTC.

V is TRBV6-1 and J is TRBJ2-7, with D possibly TRBD1 on 6 matching bases. Germline V gene data show CDR1 as MNHNS and CDR2 as SASEGT. This CDR3 comprises 13 residues. Between the trimmed V and J ends, which lost 6 bases and 2 bases, there was a span of 11 bases. CDR3 DNA: TGTGCCAGCAGACCGGACAGAACCTACGAGCAGTACTTC. It encodes CASRPDRTYEQYF.

To note about this clonotype: A read error may explain this, as a much larger clone is one base away. The chain joins TRBV20-1 to TRBJ2-7; the D gene is possibly TRBD2 (5 bases). The CDR3 has 15 residues. Germline values: CDR1 DFQATT, CDR2 SNEGSKA (reference sequence). Trimming took 5 bases from V and 3 from J, leaving 20 bases between them. The CDR3 DNA is TGCAGTGCTTGGGCCCAAGAGGGAACCCTCTACGAGCAGTACTTC. Translated: CSAWAQEGTLYEQYF.

This clonotype was counted many times. The germline gene is not matched at one end of the junction; a read error may be the cause. The genes are TRBV5-1 and TRBJ1-1, with a weak D call TRBD1 (5 bases). From germline, CDR1 is SGHRS and CDR2 YFSETQ. This CDR3 has 17 residues. This chain's CDR3 is CASSLPFVGDMNAEAFF. The CDR3 DNA sequence: TGCGCCAGCAGCTTGCCGTTTGTAGGGGATATGAACGCTGAAGCTTTCTTT.

This clonotype was observed many times. The rearrangement uses TRBV6-1 and TRBJ2-7; 11 positions match TRBD2. The V segment lost 4 bases and the J segment 3 bases; nucleotides outside the gene matches: 17. CDR3 length equals 19 residues. Germline assignment: CDR1 MNHNS and CDR2 SASEGT. CDR3 nucleotide sequence: TGTGCCAGCAGTGGTAGTAGGAAGAAGCTAGCGGGAGGCCACTACGAGCAGTACTTC. Protein product: CASSGSRKKLAGGHYEQYF.

A note on this clonotype: A much larger clone sits a single nucleotide away, making a read error possible. This chain links TRBV20-1 with TRBJ2-2; 7 nucleotides agree with TRBD1. The CDR3 sequence is 13 residues long. Germline CDR1 and CDR2: DFQATT and SNEGSKA (reference sequence). The CDR3 DNA reads TGCAGTGCCCGACAGGGTTGGTCCGGGGAGCCGTTTTTT. Protein product: CSARQGWSGEPFF.

V is TRBV7-8 and J is TRBJ2-7; maybe TRBD1 (6 bases). Germline values: CDR1 SGHVS, CDR2 FQNEAQ. This CDR3 contains 13 residues. V lost 5 bases to trimming and J lost 9 bases, with 17 bases between them. The CDR3 nucleotides are TGTGCCAGCAGCCAAAACTGGGGGCCGGGGCAGTACTTC. Translated: CASSQNWGPGQYF.

Many counts were recorded for this clonotype. The rearrangement uses TRBV27 and TRBJ2-1; 15 bases fit TRBD2. The CDR3 is made up of 15 amino acids. From germline, CDR1 is MNHEY and CDR2 SMNVEV (reference sequence). J gave up 7 bases and V 4 bases, and 2 bases lay outside the gene matches. CDR3 DNA sequence: TGTGCCAGCAGTTCCGGGACTAGCGGGAGGAATGAGCAGTTCTTC. Its translation: CASSSGTSGRNEQFF.

The sample holds a few counts of this clonotype. This chain joins TRBV3-1 and TRBJ2-3; D is perhaps TRBD2 (6 bases). This CDR3 comprises 15 residues. Germline values: CDR1 LGHDT, CDR2 YNNKEL (reference sequence). V lost 4 bases to trimming and J lost 6 bases, with 17 bases between them. The CDR3 protein is CASSPTSRSGDTQYF. CDR3 bases: TGTGCCAGCAGCCCCACTAGCCGCTCGGGGGATACGCAGTATTTT.

Only a few counts were recorded for this clonotype. V is TRBV5-4 and J is TRBJ1-2, with a tentative D call TRBD1 (5 bases). Trimming shortened V by 3 bases and J by 7 bases, and 22 bases separated the two germline ends. The CDR3 has 16 residues. Germline V gene lookup returns CDR1 SGHNT and CDR2 YYREEE (reference sequence). CDR3 coding DNA: TGTGCCAGCAGCTCCCCGACCGGGGCAACCGGCGGTGGCTACACCTTC. This codes for CASSSPTGATGGGYTF.

This clonotype was seen at least ten times. The CDR3, as DNA: TGTGCCTGGGACGACGGGTCTGAAGCTTTCTTT. This translates into CAWDDGSEAFF. The chain carries TRBV30 and TRBJ1-1; D call uncertain. The germline CDR1 and CDR2 sequences are GTSNPN and SVGIG (reference sequence). V gave up 5 bases and J gave up 6 bases, with 10 bases separating them. This CDR3 region has 11 residues.

This clonotype was seen ten or more times. The chain carries TRBV3-1 and TRBJ1-1; 7 positions agree with TRBD1. Germline trimming cut 1 base from V and 0 bases from J; bases unmatched to any gene: 5. This CDR3 has 16 residues. Germline V CDR1 and CDR2: LGHDT, YNNKEL (reference sequence). In nucleotides, the CDR3 is TGTGCCAGCAGCCAAGTCTCGGACAGGCTGAACACTGAAGCTTTCTTT. This sequence encodes CASSQVSDRLNTEAFF.

This clonotype occurred many times. The V call is TRBV6-1, the J call TRBJ2-2; TRBD2 aligns across 8 bases. CDR3 length equals 18 residues. The germline V gene encodes CDR1 MNHNS and CDR2 SASEGT. V dropped 3 bases and J dropped 6; count of bases not matched to a gene: 15. DNA of the CDR3: TGTGCCAGCAGTGATCTTGCGGGGGGCTCTGGCCCCCCCGGGGAGCTGTTTTTT. Translated: CASSDLAGGSGPPGELFF.

This clonotype was seen repeatedly, ten times or more. This chain joins TRBV29-1 and TRBJ1-1, with D perhaps matching TRBD1 (5 bases). The CDR3 consists of 15 residues. V was trimmed by 6 bases and J by 2 bases, leaving 19 bases between them. Looked up from germline, CDR1 is SQVTM and CDR2 is ANQGSEA. CDR3 DNA: TGCAGCGTCCTTCATCCCCAGACAGCTAACACTGAAGCTTTCTTT. This codes for CSVLHPQTANTEAFF.